The present T cell receptor (beta chain) was sequenced within a study of blood T cell repertoires in COVID-19. On the study more broadly: COVID-19 samples, acute and convalescent, were from the United States, Italy and Spain. PBMCs, B-cell-depleted T cells, or T cells provided the cDNA or gDNA that made up the material.

Authors' analysis steps: Amplification of reference gene primers provided the estimated nucleated cell counts. Repertoires were generated with immunoSEQ multiplex PCR, while TCRdb's copy carries only in-frame clones and drops some. Clonal size and the V and J genes are those of that table, whereas D and trimming came from the DNA. The profile shows 200,000 to 300,000 clones, 84% of them singletons. V was shortened by 4 bases and J by 2 bases, with 11 bases between the two germline ends. This CDR3 has 15 residues. The germline CDR1 and CDR2 sequences are KGHDR and SFDVKD. The chain is built from TRBV24-1 and TRBJ2-1, with D possibly TRBD1 on 7 matching bases. The clonotype comes from a man aged 50-59 years with acute or convalescent COVID-19. The sequenced material came from peripheral blood. The CDR3 protein is CATSEAGQPYNEQFF. The CDR3 DNA is TGTGCCACCAGTGAGGCGGGACAGCCCTACAATGAGCAGTTCTTC.